The next 32 T cell receptor beta chains were all read from a single sample in a study of CD8 T cells in ankylosing spondylitis. Each CDR3 protein gets one entry after TCRdb re-called the 5' RACE reads with MiXCR. The table records some 90,000 distinct CDR3 sequences, approximately 30% of them present only once. The source material was blood, either unsorted or a sorted T cell fraction (not recorded which). The receptor set was obtained from a male donor with ankylosing spondylitis or in good health (not recorded which).

The chain joins TRBV5-4 to TRBJ2-5, with 8 positions matching TRBD2. Trimming removed 4 bases from V and 5 bases from J; junction bases left unmatched: 4. Looked up from germline, CDR1 is SGHNT and CDR2 is YYREEE (reference sequence). The CDR3 is 13 residues long. The CDR3 loop reads CASSPGLAETQYF. CDR3 nucleotide sequence: TGTGCCAGCAGCCCCGGACTAGCCGAGACCCAGTACTTC. The full variable domain, in which reference TRBV5-4 and TRBJ2-5 provide the parts outside the CDR3, is ETGVTQSPTHLIKTRGQQVTLRCSSQSGHNTVSWYQQALGQGPQFIFQYYREEENGRGNFPPRFSGLQFPNYSSELNVNALELDDSALYLCASSPGLAETQYFGPGTRLLVL.

The rearrangement joins TRBV7-6 to TRBJ1-6; maybe TRBD1 (5 bases). From germline, CDR1 is SGHVS and CDR2 FNYEAQ. Trimming cost V 1 base and J 8 bases, with 15 bases left between them. This CDR3 is 16 amino acids long. The CDR3 nucleotides read TGTGCCAGCAGCTTAGGGGCCAGGGTGGGAGATTCACCCCTCCACTTT. This encodes CASSLGARVGDSPLHF.

This clonotype was seen repeatedly, ten times or more. The V gene is TRBV20-1, the J gene TRBJ2-2; D possibly corresponds to TRBD2 (6 bases). The CDR3 is 15 amino acids. The V end lost 3 bases, the J end lost 1 base, and 12 bases lay between the germline ends. Germline CDR1 DFQATT, CDR2 SNEGSKA (reference sequence). In nucleotides, the CDR3 is TGCAGTGCTAGGTCGGGACTCGAGAACACCGGGGAGCTGTTTTTT. Translated, it gives CSARSGLENTGELFF.

The V gene is TRBV20-1, the J gene TRBJ1-1, with 7 bases fitting TRBD1. Unmatched junction bases numbered 4, after V lost 2 bases and J lost 4 bases. In germline, CDR1 is DFQATT, CDR2 SNEGSKA (reference sequence). There are 13 residues in the CDR3. The CDR3 DNA reads TGCAGTGCTAGAAGACAGGGCCCCACTGAAGCTTTCTTT. It is translated as CSARRQGPTEAFF.

The chain couples TRBV7-2 to TRBJ2-2; 7 bases agree with TRBD1. This CDR3 has 16 residues. Germline values: CDR1 SGHTA, CDR2 FQGNSA. The V gene end was trimmed by 2 bases and the J gene end by 6 bases; junction bases not matched to a gene: 9. CDR3: CASSLNSRGRSGELFF. Written as DNA, the CDR3 is TGTGCCAGCAGCTTAAACTCAAGGGGGCGTTCCGGGGAGCTGTTTTTT.

The V and J genes are TRBV5-1 and TRBJ2-3; a weak D match, TRBD1 (6 bases). The CDR3 runs to 14 residues. Germline V lookup: CDR1 SGHRS, CDR2 YFSETQ. V lost 4 bases and J 4 bases, leaving 13 bases between the germline ends. Written as DNA, the CDR3 is TGCGCCAGCAGCGAGTTACAGGGTCCAGATACGCAGTATTTT. Translated, it gives CASSELQGPDTQYF.

This clonotype was recorded a few times. The genes are TRBV28 and TRBJ1-6; 7 bases agree with TRBD1. V shed 9 bases, J shed 0 bases, and the junction held 11 bases outside the gene matches. The CDR3 is 17 residues long. CDR1 is MDHEN, CDR2 SYDVKM, per germline. This CDR3 is CASKDRVRSSYNSPLHF. The CDR3, as DNA: TGTGCCAGTAAAGACAGGGTCAGGAGCTCCTATAATTCACCCCTCCACTTT.

The sample holds a few counts of this clonotype. This chain connects TRBV7-2 to TRBJ1-1; D remains unclear. Trimming removed 2 bases from V and 2 bases from J, with 6 bases in between. The CDR3 runs 13 residues. Germline V gene data show CDR1 as SGHTA and CDR2 as FQGNSA. In DNA, the CDR3 is TGTGCCAGCAGCTTAAGGGCTAACACTGAAGCTTTCTTT. Translation gives CASSLRANTEAFF.

The genes are TRBV6-1 and TRBJ1-2; tentative D call: TRBD1 (5 bases). Germline CDR1 reads MNHNS; CDR2 reads SASEGT. The CDR3 loop spans 15 amino acids. V was shortened by 4 bases and J by 1 base, with 13 bases between the two germline ends. CDR3: CASSGDVTVNYGYTF. The CDR3 coding sequence is TGTGCCAGCAGTGGAGACGTGACAGTTAACTATGGCTACACCTTC.

The gene calls are TRBV5-1 and TRBJ2-3; a possible D gene is TRBD1 (5 bases). V shed 5 bases and J shed 4 bases, with 11 bases lying between them. The V gene's germline CDR1 is SGHRS and CDR2 YFSETQ. The CDR3 is 13 amino acids. The CDR3 loop reads CASSGRASDTQYF. CDR3 bases: TGCGCCAGCAGTGGCAGGGCCTCAGATACGCAGTATTTT.

Concerning this clonotype itself: The CDR3 does not close with the conserved phenylalanine or tryptophan, likely indicating a read error. Because the CDR3's place on the DNA is in doubt, the DNA is left out and the CDR3 is given as listed by TCRdb. The CDR3 loop reads CASKVSCL. The V and J genes are TRBV27 and TRBJ2-7. The CDR3 contains 8 residues when both ends are counted. The germline V gene encodes CDR1 MNHEY and CDR2 SMNVEV (reference sequence).

The chain links TRBV7-8 to TRBJ2-3, with D maybe TRBD1 (6 bases). CDR3 length equals 14 residues. Germline V gene sequence: CDR1 SGHVS, CDR2 FQNEAQ. The V gene lost 3 bases and the J gene lost 2 bases, with 9 bases spanning the gap. CDR3 loop: CASSFLGHTDTQYF. CDR3 nucleotides: TGTGCCAGCAGCTTTTTGGGACACACAGATACGCAGTATTTT.

This clonotype occurred a few times. The V and J genes are TRBV3-1 and TRBJ1-1, with D unresolved. Trimming removed 1 base from V and 9 bases from J, with 9 bases in between. This CDR3 comprises 12 residues. Germline lookup yields CDR1 LGHDT and CDR2 YNNKEL (reference sequence). CDR3 in DNA: TGTGCCAGCAGCCAAGGGTCCACACAAGCTTTCTTT. This gives the protein CASSQGSTQAFF.

The chain joins TRBV20-1 to TRBJ2-7; no definite D call. Trimming cost V 4 bases and J 3 bases, with 10 bases left between them. Germline CDR1 and CDR2: DFQATT and SNEGSKA (reference sequence). The CDR3 has 12 amino acids. Here the CDR3 DNA reads TGCAGTGCTACCAGGAGTATCTACGAGCAGTACTTC. As protein: CSATRSIYEQYF.

CDR3 sequence (DNA): TGCGCCAGCAGCTCAGGACTAGCGGGGGGTTCCGGGGAGCTGTTTTTT. Its protein product is CASSSGLAGGSGELFF. The V call is TRBV5-1, the J call TRBJ2-2; 14 nucleotides align to TRBD2. Germline V lookup: CDR1 SGHRS, CDR2 YFSETQ. V shed 3 bases and J 6 bases; nucleotides not matched to a gene: 4. CDR3 size: 16 residues.

This clonotype came up many times. V usage is TRBV29-1 and J usage is TRBJ2-1; unclear D gene. Germline lookup yields CDR1 SQVTM and CDR2 ANQGSEA. The CDR3 is 10 amino acids. Between the trimmed V and J ends, which lost 7 bases and 8 bases, there was a span of 9 bases. This CDR3 reads CSGELDEQFF. CDR3 DNA sequence: TGCAGCGGCGAACTCGATGAGCAGTTCTTC.

V gene TRBV5-1 combines with J gene TRBJ2-3, with a tentative D call TRBD2 (7 bases). The CDR3 loop spans 15 amino acids. V gave up 0 bases and J gave up 7 bases, with 15 bases separating them. CDR1 and CDR2 from the germline V gene are SGHRS and YFSETQ. The CDR3 is CASSLDAGAGNTQYF. CDR3 in DNA: TGCGCCAGCAGCTTGGACGCGGGGGCGGGAAATACGCAGTATTTT.

The rearrangement uses TRBV10-3 and TRBJ1-3; D is ambiguous. CDR3 length: 15 residues. Germline V gives CDR1 ENHRY, CDR2 SYGVKD. V lost 3 bases and J 4 bases, leaving 13 bases between the germline ends. The CDR3 DNA sequence: TGTGCCATCAGTGACCCACGCCTCCCAGGAAACACCATATATTTT. Its protein is CAISDPRLPGNTIYF.

The chain has TRBV29-1 and TRBJ1-1; D is undetermined. The CDR3 sequence is 14 residues long. Germline CDR1 reads SQVTM; CDR2 reads ANQGSEA. The V gene lost 0 bases and the J gene lost 0 bases, with 8 bases spanning the gap. CDR3 in DNA: TGCAGCGTTGAAGATCCGCCAGTGAACACTGAAGCTTTCTTT. Translation gives CSVEDPPVNTEAFF.

DNA for the CDR3: TGTGCCACCAGTGAGACGACAGGGCTTAACTACAATGAGCAGTTCTTC. Protein: CATSETTGLNYNEQFF. V is TRBV24-1 and J is TRBJ2-1; 7 bases map to TRBD1. The CDR3 runs 16 residues. Germline CDR1 is KGHDR and CDR2 is SFDVKD. V shed 4 bases, J shed 3 bases, and the junction held 8 bases outside the gene matches.

The chain recombines TRBV10-3 with TRBJ1-5; 7 bases are shared with TRBD1. The CDR3 spans 15 residues. Trimming cost V 1 base and J 5 bases; bases outside gene matches: 5. From germline, CDR1 is ENHRY and CDR2 SYGVKD. The CDR3 nucleotides read TGTGCCATCAGTGAGTACAGGGGTGGCGATCAGCCCCAGCATTTT. Its protein is CAISEYRGGDQPQHF.

There are a few counts of this clonotype. The chain carries TRBV12-3 or TRBV12-4 and TRBJ1-1; maybe TRBD1 (5 bases). The V end was cut by 10 bases, the J end by 8 bases, with 11 bases between. The CDR3 sequence is 10 residues long. DNA for the CDR3: TGTGCCACCAATGGGGGGGAAGCTTTCTTT. Protein sequence: CATNGGEAFF.

The CDR3 nucleotides are TGTGCCAGCAAACAACCGGGCCTCCTCCACGGGACCCAGTACTTC. Translated: CASKQPGLLHGTQYF. The rearrangement joins TRBV6-1 to TRBJ2-5; D unresolved. Germline CDR1 is MNHNS and CDR2 is SASEGT. Trimming took off 7 bases at V and 7 bases at J, with 22 bases between the two ends. This CDR3 comprises 15 residues.

This chain connects TRBV2 to TRBJ2-2; either TRBD1 or TRBD2 may supply D (6 bases each). Looked up from germline, CDR1 is SNHLY and CDR2 is FYNNEI. The CDR3 sequence is 18 residues long. Trimming took off 1 base at V and 5 bases at J, with 20 bases between the two ends. This CDR3 reads CASSEEDSPVGRTGELFF. DNA of the CDR3: TGTGCCAGCAGTGAAGAGGACAGTCCAGTGGGGAGGACCGGGGAGCTGTTTTTT. Full variable domain (rest looked up from reference TRBV2 and TRBJ2-2): EPEVTQTPSHQVTQMGQEVILRCVPISNHLYFYWYRQILGQKVEFLVSFYNNEISEKSEIFDDQFSVERPDGSNFTLKIRSTKLEDSAMYFCASSEEDSPVGRTGELFFGEGSRLTVL.

This clonotype was seen a handful of times. The rearrangement joins TRBV20-1 to TRBJ2-3; D is unresolved. V gave up 5 bases and J gave up 3 bases, with 9 bases separating them. There are 12 residues in the CDR3. CDR1 and CDR2 (germline): DFQATT, SNEGSKA (reference sequence). CDR3 bases: TGCAGTGCTGCTTTTCAGACAGATACGCAGTATTTT. Translating it yields CSAAFQTDTQYF.

This clonotype was seen once. The rearrangement uses TRBV11-2 and TRBJ2-3, with D hard to call. V lost 0 bases, J lost 2 bases, and 6 bases lay in between. CDR1 is SGHAT, CDR2 FQNNGV, per germline. The CDR3 has 14 amino acids. CDR3 amino acids: CASSLDIATDTQYF. DNA of the CDR3: TGTGCCAGCAGCTTAGATATAGCCACAGATACGCAGTATTTT.

The chain combines TRBV10-3 with TRBJ1-5; no firm D call. Between the trimmed V and J ends, which lost 6 bases and 4 bases, there was a span of 10 bases. The V gene's germline CDR1 is ENHRY and CDR2 SYGVKD. This CDR3 spans 13 amino acids. CDR3: CAIRGSPNQPQHF. In nucleotides, the CDR3 is TGTGCCATCAGGGGGAGCCCAAATCAGCCCCAGCATTTT.

The chain couples TRBV3-1 to TRBJ1-1, with TRBD1 matching over 7 bases. V trimming: 2 bases; J trimming: 3 bases; junction bases outside the gene matches: 6. Germline lookup yields CDR1 LGHDT and CDR2 YNNKEL (reference sequence). The CDR3 totals 15 residues. The DNA of the CDR3 is TGTGCCAGCAGCCAATCAAGGGGGCAGGACACTGAAGCTTTCTTT. Translating gives CASSQSRGQDTEAFF.

This clonotype showed up just a few times. The V gene is TRBV10-2, the J gene TRBJ1-5; 11 bases line up with TRBD1. The junction had 2 bases not matched to a gene; V was cut back by 6 bases and J by 4 bases. CDR3 length: 14 amino acids. CDR1 and CDR2 (germline): WSHSY, SAAADI. CDR3: CASRGTGGNQPQHF. The CDR3 bases are TGCGCCAGCAGGGGGACAGGGGGAAATCAGCCCCAGCATTTT.

J is TRBJ2-1 and V is TRBV12-3 or TRBV12-4; TRBD1 matches at 8 bases. The CDR3 extends over 15 amino acids. J was trimmed by 7 bases and V by 2 bases; bases with no gene match: 7. CDR3 sequence: CASSLLSQGANEQFF. The CDR3 DNA reads TGTGCCAGCAGTTTACTTTCCCAGGGGGCGAATGAGCAGTTCTTC.

The gene calls are TRBV6-1 and TRBJ1-1, with D possibly TRBD1 on 6 matching bases. Germline V gene lookup returns CDR1 MNHNS and CDR2 SASEGT. The CDR3 spans 14 residues. With 2 bases removed from V and 0 bases from J, the gap between germline ends came to 7 bases. The CDR3 sequence: CASSENRVNTEAFF. As DNA, the CDR3 is TGTGCCAGCAGTGAAAACAGGGTGAACACTGAAGCTTTCTTT.

The genes are TRBV20-1 and TRBJ1-1, with 8 nucleotides matching TRBD1. The V gene end was trimmed by 3 bases and the J gene end by 5 bases; junction bases not matched to a gene: 14. Germline V gene data show CDR1 as DFQATT and CDR2 as SNEGSKA (reference sequence). This CDR3 has 16 amino acids. CDR3: CSARGRLTGGQTEAFF. CDR3 nucleotides: TGCAGTGCTAGGGGTCGTCTAACAGGGGGGCAGACTGAAGCTTTCTTT.